This T cell receptor (beta chain) is from a study of regulatory T cells in long-lasting Graves disease (dated by TCRdb to the early 2020s). Broadly, across the study: Antithyroid drugs had been taken for less than 3 months by newly diagnosed Graves' disease patients. Persistent Graves' disease patients were compared with newly diagnosed Graves' disease patients by peripheral blood TCR sequencing and RNA sequencing. The study was conducted in China and was registered as a clinical trial. A total of around 35 samples were covered by TCR sequencing, comprising roughly 13 persistent and around 20 newly diagnosed Graves' disease patients. The study at large found these results: Compared with newly diagnosed patients, patients with persistent Graves' disease had lower TCR Shannon entropy and fewer highly expanded clones, which suggests clonal expansion. Preferential use of TRBV28, TRBJ1-2 and TRBJ2-5 was observed in persistent disease, whereas TRBV20-1 and TRBJ2-1 were favored in newly diagnosed disease. Sequencing and analysis were restricted to the TCR beta chain. Peripheral blood alone was examined, since thyroid tissue, which constituted the primary lesion, could not be accessed. More public clonotypes were shared among persistent patients (more than 2,500) than among newly diagnosed patients (just under 1,000). The authors acknowledged the small sample size as a limitation that may reduce accuracy.

The CDR3 sequence holds 16 residues, the cysteine and phenylalanine included. This entry keeps only the CDR3 DNA: 48 bases, framed from base 1. After removal of 1 base from V and 6 bases from J, the junction retains 6 bases not matched to a gene. At least ten counts were recorded for this clonotype. Which antigen it targets is not known. Base qualities are not provided; no much larger clone lies one nucleotide away. The time point label of this sample denotes: newly diagnosed GD, antithyroid drugs for less than 3 months. For both TCR sequencing and RNA sequencing, RNA was extracted from PBMCs in TRIzol. The diagnosis of Graves' disease was made according to American Thyroid Association guidelines. The patients came from an endocrinology department in Xi'an, China. Each patient gave approximately 10 milliliters of peripheral blood, collected in an EDTA anticoagulant tube. Ficoll Paque Plus density gradient separation was used to isolate PBMCs, and no further T cell sorting was done. An Agilent 2100 Bioanalyzer and agarose gel were used to check RNA quality, while a NanoDrop 2000 measured RNA concentration.

The receptor library was made with multiplex PCR. TCRdb records Illumina HiSeq 4000 as the sequencer. iRepertoire HTBI primers and Arm-PCR amplification of CDR3 regions were used to construct TCR beta libraries. Before sequencing, the PCR products underwent gel purification. In the authors' own workflow: Gene usage analysis of CDR3 amino acid clonotypes used the roughly 62 TRBV and 14 TRBJ segments found across samples. COPE and FqMerger were used to merge filtered high-quality paired reads into contigs. Contigs were aligned with BLAST to IMGT TRBV, TRBD and TRBJ reference genes, and CDR3 was defined per IMGT. Any clonotype with a frequency above 0.1% was counted as a highly expanded clone. Repertoire diversity was measured by Shannon entropy, and V-J evenness by the Gini coefficient. A clonotype was considered public if more than one individual shared it. TCRdb trimmed the raw reads at Q25, called clones with MiXCR and kept productive beta chains. Under each unique CDR3 protein, matching rows form one entry showing the most common genes and DNA. V and J calls and clone size were set by TCRdb, not the authors. The sample includes 370,000 or so distinct CDR3 sequences, with around 15% observed a single time. The top ten constitute 20% of the sample.

This sample also appeared in a second study, on T cells in Graves' hyperthyroidism and ophthalmopathy. Per the second study: Stable Graves' hyperthyroidism was defined as no progression to ophthalmopathy during 18 months of follow-up. Hyperthyroidism patients were aged 18 to 65 years and newly diagnosed, with disease duration of less than 2 months. Any patient with an uncontrolled infection, another autoimmune disease, pregnancy or lactation was excluded. Clinical symptoms, serum thyroxine and TRAb, thyroid ultrasound, and orbital computed tomography formed the basis for the diagnoses. The TCR CDR3 was subjected to a first round of RT-PCR using the HTBI primer set and the Qiagen OneStep RT-PCR kit. Most expanded thyroid clonotypes (frequency above 0.001) were also detected in blood, a finding suggesting that blood repertoires may reflect thyroid immune responses. A 13 V-J signature model separated ophthalmopathy from stable hyperthyroidism, with over 85% sensitivity and roughly 81% specificity in cross-validation and 80%/75% in testing. In validation, the model predicted progression to ophthalmopathy with approximately 71% sensitivity and about 72% specificity, a median of about six months before onset. TCR V-J signatures able to tell the groups apart were searched for in a discovery cohort of 90 to 100 patients, of whom around 42 had Graves' ophthalmopathy and about 60 had stable Graves' hyperthyroidism. Prospective prediction of ophthalmopathy was tested in an independent validation cohort of fewer than 20 hyperthyroidism patients and 17 patients who later progressed to ophthalmopathy. The 100 discovery patients were divided at random into training and test sets in a 7:3 ratio. The study also compared thyroid tissue and blood T-cell repertoires from more than 5 Graves' hyperthyroidism patients. Once sampling was done, hyperthyroidism patients were given methimazole at a starting dose of 30 mg daily, whereas ophthalmopathy patients were given high-dose intravenous methylprednisolone. Libraries were constructed in a second round of multiplex PCR, after which size selection and purification were carried out. Sequencing of the libraries was done on an Illumina HiSeq2000 using paired-end 100 bp reads. Raw data were processed with SOAPnuke, discarding reads with adapters, uncalled bases, mean Phred below 15, or no exact constant-primer or identifier match. COPE v1.2.5 was used to merge the high-quality paired reads, and each unique nucleotide sequence was defined as a clonotype. Clonotypes were aligned to IMGT TRBV, TRBD and TRBJ reference segments using MiTCR v1.1. Only V-J combinations with frequency above 0.0001, covering about 99% of repertoires, were analysed. The TCS score was defined as F50 (clonal expansion) divided by E x V (chaos), with BLOSUM62-based TCRdist calculated between CDR3 peptides within each V-J. Welch's t-statistics and random forest reduced around 510 V-J features to 10 to 15, which were used in a naive Bayes classifier (R e1071). Sample size was not statistically predetermined, and investigators were not blinded to group allocation. The paper describes TCR Vbeta CDR3 sequencing of more than 120 peripheral blood samples, made up of approximately 40 ophthalmopathy patients, 70 to 75 hyperthyroidism patients and some 17 progressor patients.

The sample here was peripheral blood mononuclear cells (PBMCs), taken at new diagnosis, from a patient treated with antithyroid drugs. The receptor's source is a young woman with Graves disease. Donor details come from another sample of the same person, matched by shared clones. The chain was built from TRBV12-3 or TRBV12-4 and TRBJ2-1, and 10 junctional nucleotides match TRBD1. The CDR3 amino acid sequence is: CASSLGGDRGINEQFF. The bases are TGTGCCAGCAGTTTAGGGGGGGACAGGGGTATCAATGAGCAGTTCTTC.